The rows below give T cell receptor beta chains drawn from one sample of a study of spatial heterogeneity in lung cancer. TCRdb fed the 5' RACE reads into MiXCR, producing one record per CDR3 protein. The sample carries around 1,500 distinct CDR3 sequences, 5.9% recorded once. The sample in question was lung tumor tissue, obtained at surgery. The receptors here all came from a female donor with early-stage non-small cell lung cancer. Both conserved end residues are part of each CDR3. Each record gives: clone size, D gene, CDR3 length, J gene, V gene, CDR3 DNA, CDR3 protein. A D gene is named only where the DNA matches it firmly. Size values are once, few and many counts, or a class for expanded clones, and some rows have none.

medium-sized	NA	15	TRBJ2-1	TRBV7-3	TGTGCCAGCAGCTTAGAAGTGGGACCCTACAATGAGCAGTTCTTC	CASSLEVGPYNEQFF
medium-sized	NA	14	TRBJ1-5	TRBV30	TGTGCCTGGGCAACAGGGAATGGGGATCAGCCCCAGCATTTT	CAWATGNGDQPQHF
many	TRBD1	14	TRBJ2-3	TRBV28	TGTGCCAGCAGTTTATCCGGACAGGGAGGTACGCAGTATTTT	CASSLSGQGGTQYF
medium-sized	TRBD1	16	TRBJ1-5	TRBV6-6	TGTGCCAGCATCGACAGGGACAGGGGGATTGGACAGCCCCAGCATTTT	CASIDRDRGIGQPQHF
medium-sized	TRBD2	13	TRBJ2-7	TRBV7-9	TGTGCCAGCAGCTCCGGGACTAGAGGCGAGCAGTACTTC	CASSSGTRGEQYF
few	NA	13	TRBJ1-1	TRBV19	TGTGCCAGTAGTGTTGCGGATTACACTGAAGCTTTCTTT	CASSVADYTEAFF
medium-sized	NA	13	TRBJ2-4	TRBV9	TGTGCCAGCAGCGTACAGGGTGTTGACATTCAGTACTTC	CASSVQGVDIQYF
medium-sized	NA	16	TRBJ2-2	TRBV5-1	TGCGCCAGCAGCAAGGCCAAAGACGCGAACACCGGGGAGCTGTTTTTT	CASSKAKDANTGELFF
medium-sized	NA	14	TRBJ2-5	TRBV19	TGTGCCAGTAGTATGGTGGCCCCGGCTCAAACCCAGTACTTC	CASSMVAPAQTQYF
medium-sized	TRBD1	14	TRBJ2-1	TRBV9	TGTGCCAGCAGCCCGATACAGGGGGTAAATGAGCAGTTCTTC	CASSPIQGVNEQFF
many	NA	15	TRBJ2-1	TRBV7-3	TGTGCCAGCAGCTTACGGGGGACATCCTACAATGAGCAGTTCTTC	CASSLRGTSYNEQFF
medium-sized	TRBD1	17	TRBJ1-4	TRBV9	TGTGCCAGCAGCGGAGACGGGACAGGGGGACGAGATGAAAAACTGTTTTTT	CASSGDGTGGRDEKLFF
medium-sized	NA	13	TRBJ2-3	TRBV2	TGTGCCAGCAGTGGGGAGGTCGGCGGGGCGCAGTATTTT	CASSGEVGGAQYF
medium-sized	TRBD1	14	TRBJ2-7	TRBV7-6	TGTGCCAGCAGCCTAAGCGACAGGGCCAACGAGCAGTACTTC	CASSLSDRANEQYF
medium-sized	TRBD1	16	TRBJ1-3	TRBV2	TGTGCCAGCAGTCCGACGACAGGGGTCTCTGGAAACACCATATATTTT	CASSPTTGVSGNTIYF
medium-sized	TRBD2	15	TRBJ2-1	TRBV20-1	TGCAGTGCTAGCCTAGCGGGGGGGTTTCAGAATGAGCAGTTCTTC	CSASLAGGFQNEQFF
medium-sized	TRBD1	15	TRBJ1-4	TRBV20-1	TGCAGTGCTAGACACCCAGGGGGTCCAAATGAAAAACTGTTTTTT	CSARHPGGPNEKLFF
medium-sized	TRBD2	22	TRBJ2-1	TRBV7-2	TGTGCCAGCAGCTTAGCGTTGGTAGCTAGCGGGGGGGCAGTAAGCTCCTACAATGAGCAGTTCTTC	CASSLALVASGGAVSSYNEQFF
medium-sized	TRBD2	15	TRBJ2-2	TRBV4-2	TGTGCCAGCAGCCGGGAGGGTGGGAACACCGGGGAGCTGTTTTTT	CASSREGGNTGELFF
many	TRBD1	16	TRBJ2-7	TRBV5-1	TGCGCCAGCAGCAAGGACCCGGGACAGGGGAGCTACGAGCAGTACTTC	CASSKDPGQGSYEQYF
few	NA	13	TRBJ1-2	TRBV5-1	TGCGCCAGCAGCTTGTCCAGGGACCATGGCTACACCTTC	CASSLSRDHGYTF
medium-sized	TRBD2	16	TRBJ2-4	TRBV5-1	TGCGCCAGCAGCCCCCTCGGCGAGCGGGAGTCCGCTGGTCAGTACTTC	CASSPLGERESAGQYF
medium-sized	TRBD1	14	TRBJ1-3	TRBV10-2	TGCGCCAGCAGTACAGGGGAAGGAAGAAACACCATATATTTT	CASSTGEGRNTIYF
NA	TRBD2	15	TRBJ2-7	TRBV6-5	TGTGCCAGCAGGGGAGGGCTAGCGGGAGTTTACGAGCAGTACTTC	CASRGGLAGVYEQYF
NA	NA	15	TRBJ1-2	TRBV20-1	TGCAGTGCTAGCCCGGCCGGAGGAGCCCATTATGGCTACACCTTC	CSASPAGGAHYGYTF
NA	NA	13	TRBJ1-4	TRBV5-5	TGTGCCAGCAGCTTGGATCTGAATGAAAAACTGTTTTTT	CASSLDLNEKLFF
medium-sized	TRBD1	12	TRBJ2-7	TRBV27	TGTGCCAGCAGGGGACAGGGATACGAGCAGTACTTC	CASRGQGYEQYF
medium-sized	NA	13	TRBJ1-5	TRBV5-1	TGCGCCAGCAGCTCAGGGTCCAATCAGCCCCAGCATTTT	CASSSGSNQPQHF
medium-sized	NA	14	TRBJ1-5	TRBV18	TGTGCCAGCTCCCTCCGGGACGGAGATCAGCCCCAGCATTTT	CASSLRDGDQPQHF
NA	NA	12	TRBJ2-7	TRBV6-2/TRBV6-3	TGTGCCAGCAGTTACTCAGGGGTGGAGCAGTACTTC	CASSYSGVEQYF
few	NA	15	TRBJ2-3	TRBV20-1	TGCAGTGCTAGCCCAACGGGACAACCAACAGATACGCAGTATTTT	CSASPTGQPTDTQYF
medium-sized	TRBD2	13	TRBJ2-1	TRBV6-1	TGTGCCAGCGGGCGGACTAGAGAGTATGAGCAGTTCTTC	CASGRTREYEQFF
medium-sized	NA	15	TRBJ2-2	TRBV20-1	TGCAGTGCTGAACTTTTCGACAGACAAACCGGGGAGCTGTTTTTT	CSAELFDRQTGELFF
medium-sized	NA	12	TRBJ2-1	TRBV7-9	TGTGCCAGCAGCCCCCCCAGCGATGAGCAGTTCTTC	CASSPPSDEQFF
medium-sized	TRBD2	15	TRBJ2-3	TRBV29-1	TGCAGCGTGGCGACTAGCGGGGCTAGCACAGATACGCAGTATTTT	CSVATSGASTDTQYF
NA	NA	14	TRBJ2-2	TRBV2	TGTGCCAGCGGCTCGGACCAGAACACCGGGGAGCTGTTTTTT	CASGSDQNTGELFF
once	NA	13	TRBJ1-1	TRBV19	TGTGCCAGTAGTGTTGCGGATTACACTGAAACTTTCTTT	CASSVADYTETFF
medium-sized	NA	15	TRBJ2-2	TRBV10-1	TGCGCCAGCAGTGATCGGGGCCCGAACACCGGGGAGCTGTTTTTT	CASSDRGPNTGELFF
medium-sized	TRBD1	18	TRBJ1-1	TRBV19	TGTGCCAGCACCTCCCGGAAGGGACAGGGGTCGGCGGGAACTGAAGCTTTCTTT	CASTSRKGQGSAGTEAFF
few	NA	15	TRBJ2-1	TRBV7-9	TGTGCCAGCAGCTCCTCCCGGTTTACCCTCAATGAGCAGTTCTTC	CASSSSRFTLNEQFF
medium-sized	NA	13	TRBJ2-2	TRBV6-1	TGTGCCAGCAGTCGGCTGGGGAGCAGGGAGCTGTTTTTT	CASSRLGSRELFF
NA	NA	13	TRBJ1-5	TRBV20-1	TGCAGTGCTAGTTACGAGATCAATCAGCCCCAGCATTTT	CSASYEINQPQHF
many	NA	18	TRBJ2-4	TRBV18	TGTGCCAGCTCACCACTTCTGGGGGCCGGGGTGGCCAAAAACATTCAGTACTTC	CASSPLLGAGVAKNIQYF
medium-sized	NA	12	TRBJ2-3	TRBV29-1	TGCAGCTCGACTCGGGGGGCGGATACGCAGTATTTT	CSSTRGADTQYF
medium-sized	TRBD1	13	TRBJ1-4	TRBV7-2	TGTGCCAGCCGACAGGGGACTAATGAAAAACTGTTTTTT	CASRQGTNEKLFF
medium-sized	NA	14	TRBJ2-3	TRBV5-5	TGTGCCAGCAGCTTGGCCCCAGCAGCAGATACGCAGTATTTT	CASSLAPAADTQYF
medium-sized	TRBD1	14	TRBJ2-3	TRBV9	TGTGCCAGCAGCGAAGGGGGCTTCACAGATACGCAGTATTTT	CASSEGGFTDTQYF
medium-sized	NA	13	TRBJ1-5	TRBV6-6	TGTGCCAGCAGTTCTGCTAGCAATCAGCCCCAGCATTTT	CASSSASNQPQHF
medium-sized	NA	16	TRBJ1-6	TRBV7-8	TGTGCCAGCGGGATCGGGGGGCCTTCCTATAATTCACCCCTCCACTTT	CASGIGGPSYNSPLHF
NA	NA	14	TRBJ1-6	TRBV11-2	TGTGCCAGCAGCTTAGGGTGGGGGAATTCACCCCTCCACTTT	CASSLGWGNSPLHF
medium-sized	NA	16	TRBJ2-1	TRBV28	TGTGCCAGTGGTAGGGGGGGGACGAGCTCCTACAATGAGCAGTTCTTC	CASGRGGTSSYNEQFF
medium-sized	NA	14	TRBJ2-2	TRBV20-1	TGCAGTGCAACCACCCCGACGAACACCGGGGAGCTGTTTTTT	CSATTPTNTGELFF